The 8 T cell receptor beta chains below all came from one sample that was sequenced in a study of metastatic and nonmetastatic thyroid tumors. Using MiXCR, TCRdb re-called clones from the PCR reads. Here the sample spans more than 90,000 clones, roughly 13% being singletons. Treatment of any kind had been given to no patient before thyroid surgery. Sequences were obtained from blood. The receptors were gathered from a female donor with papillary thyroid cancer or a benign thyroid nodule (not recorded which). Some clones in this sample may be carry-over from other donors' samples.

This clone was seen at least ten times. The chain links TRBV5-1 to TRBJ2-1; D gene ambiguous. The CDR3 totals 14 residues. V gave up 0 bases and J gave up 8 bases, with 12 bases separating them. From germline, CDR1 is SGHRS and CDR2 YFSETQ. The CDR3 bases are TGCGCCAGCAGCTTGGGCTACATTGGAGATGAGCAGTTCTTC. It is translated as CASSLGYIGDEQFF.

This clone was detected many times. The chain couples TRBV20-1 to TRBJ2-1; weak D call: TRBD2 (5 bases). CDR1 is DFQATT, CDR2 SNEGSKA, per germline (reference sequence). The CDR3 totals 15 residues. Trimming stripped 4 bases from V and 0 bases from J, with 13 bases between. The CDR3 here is CSATRRGSSYNEQFF. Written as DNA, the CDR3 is TGCAGTGCTACCCGTCGAGGGAGCTCCTACAATGAGCAGTTCTTC.

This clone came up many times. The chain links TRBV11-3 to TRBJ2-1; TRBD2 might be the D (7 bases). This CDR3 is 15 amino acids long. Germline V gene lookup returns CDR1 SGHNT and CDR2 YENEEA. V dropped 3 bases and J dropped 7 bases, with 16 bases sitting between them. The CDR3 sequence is CASSFSGLGGNEQFF. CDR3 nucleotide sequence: TGTGCCAGCAGCTTTAGCGGGCTAGGGGGGAATGAGCAGTTCTTC.

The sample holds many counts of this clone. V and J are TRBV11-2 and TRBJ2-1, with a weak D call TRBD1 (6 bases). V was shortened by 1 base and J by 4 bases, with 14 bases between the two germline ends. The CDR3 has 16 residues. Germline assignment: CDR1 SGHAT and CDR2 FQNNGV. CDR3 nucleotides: TGTGCCAGCAGCTTAGTCTCGGGACACCTTTACAATGAGCAGTTCTTC. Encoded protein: CASSLVSGHLYNEQFF.

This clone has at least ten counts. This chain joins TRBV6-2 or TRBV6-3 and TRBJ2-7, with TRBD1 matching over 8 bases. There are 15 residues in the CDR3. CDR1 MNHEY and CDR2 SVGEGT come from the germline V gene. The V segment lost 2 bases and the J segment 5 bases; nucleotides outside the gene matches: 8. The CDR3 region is CASSYHGDRSDEQYF. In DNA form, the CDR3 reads TGTGCCAGCAGTTACCACGGGGACAGGTCCGACGAGCAGTACTTC.

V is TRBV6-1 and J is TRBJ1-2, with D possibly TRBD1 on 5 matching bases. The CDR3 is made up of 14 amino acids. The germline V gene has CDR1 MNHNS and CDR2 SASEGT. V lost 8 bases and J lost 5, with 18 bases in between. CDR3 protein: CASATRGVQYGYTF. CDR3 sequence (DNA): TGTGCCAGCGCCACCCGGGGGGTGCAGTATGGCTACACCTTC.

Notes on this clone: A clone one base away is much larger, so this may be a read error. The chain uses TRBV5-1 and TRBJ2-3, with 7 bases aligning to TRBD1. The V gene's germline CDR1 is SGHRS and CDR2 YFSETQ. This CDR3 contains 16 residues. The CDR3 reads CASSLNRGVGTDAQYF. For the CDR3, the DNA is TGCGCCAGCAGCTTGAACAGGGGCGTAGGGACAGATGCGCAGTATTTT.

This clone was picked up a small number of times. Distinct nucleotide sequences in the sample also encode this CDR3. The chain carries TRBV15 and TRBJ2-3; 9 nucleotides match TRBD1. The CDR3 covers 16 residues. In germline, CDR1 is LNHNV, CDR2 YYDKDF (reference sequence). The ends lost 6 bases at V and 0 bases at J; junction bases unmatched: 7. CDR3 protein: CATREGTGRSTDTQYF. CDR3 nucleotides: TGTGCCACCAGGGAGGGGACAGGGCGAAGCACAGATACGCAGTATTTT.